These T cell receptor beta chains were read from a single sample in a study of T cells in Graves' hyperthyroidism and ophthalmopathy. Each CDR3 protein is one row after TCRdb ran MiXCR on the multiplex PCR reads. The table has more than 450,000 distinct CDR3 sequences, around 13% seen once. The sequencing sample was made of blood. The receptors here all came from a woman aged 35 to 49 with Graves' hyperthyroidism. Each CDR3 is given with its conserved first and last residue. The order of the fields is J gene, V gene, clone size, D gene, CDR3 protein, CDR3 DNA. D genes are given only for firm matches. Clone sizes are given selectively: once, few, many, or a class where the clone is expanded.

>TRBJ1-6|TRBV12-5|-|-
CASGLVRDQLSSPLHF
TGTGCTAGTGGTTTGGTACGAGATCAGTTATCTTCACCCCTCCACTTT
>TRBJ1-6|TRBV7-6|-|-
CASSLEGGGYSPLHF
TGTGCTAGCAGCTTAGAAGGAGGGGGTTATTCACCCCTCCACTTT
>TRBJ2-1|TRBV19|many|-
CASSMGGFSYNEQFF
TGTGCCAGTAGTATGGGCGGCTTCTCCTACAATGAGCAGTTCTTC
>TRBJ2-3|TRBV11-2|many|-
CASSLDFLTQYF
TGTGCCAGCAGCTTAGATTTCCTGACGCAGTATTTT
>TRBJ2-3|TRBV6-1|-|TRBD2
CASSEHLAGGADTQYF
TGTGCCAGCAGTGAGCATCTAGCGGGAGGCGCAGATACGCAGTATTTT
>TRBJ1-1|TRBV2|many|-
CASSLEYRDQAFF
TGTGCCAGCAGCCTCGAATACAGGGACCAAGCTTTCTTT
>TRBJ2-2|TRBV7-9|few|-
CASSLGSGRRELFF
TGTGCCAGCAGCTTAGGGTCCGGGCGGAGGGAGCTGTTTTTT
>TRBJ2-3|TRBV5-1|-|-
CASSLVADRTDTQYF
TGCGCCAGCAGCCTGGTAGCGGACCGCACAGATACGCAGTATTTT
>TRBJ2-3|TRBV3-1|many|TRBD2
CASSGGRAGGPRTDTQYF
TGTGCCAGCAGCGGCGGGCGAGCGGGAGGGCCAAGAACAGATACGCAGTATTTT
>TRBJ1-2|TRBV6-1|many|-
CASSYNVRGREGYTF
TGTGCCAGCAGTTATAACGTCAGGGGTAGAGAGGGCTACACCTTC
>TRBJ1-2|TRBV5-1|many|TRBD1
CASSPQGQGSSRYTF
TGCGCCAGCAGCCCCCAGGGACAGGGCTCCTCTCGCTACACCTTC
>TRBJ1-6|TRBV6-1|few|TRBD1
CASSSQGAIRSYNSPLHF
TGTGCCAGCAGCTCACAGGGGGCAATAAGGTCCTATAATTCACCCCTCCACTTT
>TRBJ2-5|TRBV6-5|-|-
CASSYPDWSGPSQETQYF
TGTGCCAGCAGTTACCCGGACTGGAGCGGGCCTTCCCAAGAGACCCAGTACTTC
>TRBJ2-3|TRBV19|-|-
CASSMSPAYTQYF
TGTGCCAGTAGTATGAGTCCTGCTTATACGCAGTATTTT
>TRBJ1-2|TRBV7-9|-|-
CASSPPALGVGYTF
TGTGCCAGCAGCCCACCTGCGCTCGGAGTTGGCTACACCTTC
>TRBJ2-7|TRBV6-5|many|TRBD1
CASSYPGQGYEQYF
TGTGCCAGCAGTTACCCCGGACAGGGCTACGAGCAGTACTTC
>TRBJ2-1|TRBV20-1|-|TRBD2
CSARAPSGRPYNEQFF
TGCAGTGCTAGAGCACCTAGCGGGAGGCCCTACAATGAGCAGTTCTTC
>TRBJ2-2|TRBV20-1|many|-
CSARTNTGELFF
TGCAGTGCAAGGACCAACACCGGGGAGCTGTTTTTT
>TRBJ2-2|TRBV20-1|-|-
CSAMGVDTGELFF
TGCAGTGCTATGGGCGTAGACACCGGGGAGCTGTTTTTT
>TRBJ2-1|TRBV20-1|-|TRBD2
CSAPTSGLTSFYNEQFF
TGCAGTGCTCCAACTAGCGGACTTACCTCATTCTACAATGAGCAGTTCTTC
>TRBJ2-7|TRBV15|-|TRBD2
CATSPSRTSGSYEQYF
TGTGCCACCAGCCCCTCACGCACTAGCGGGAGTTACGAGCAGTACTTC
>TRBJ2-5|TRBV10-1|-|-
CASSESAQGTQYF
TGCGCCAGCAGTGAGTCGGCCCAAGGGACCCAGTACTTC
>TRBJ2-7|TRBV10-2|-|-
CASTLTINYEQYF
TGCGCCAGCACCCTAACTATTAACTACGAGCAGTACTTC
>TRBJ1-6|TRBV3-1|many|-
CASSQDFTGRGSPLHF
TGTGCCAGCAGCCAAGATTTCACAGGTAGAGGGTCACCCCTCCACTTT
>TRBJ2-5|TRBV2|many|TRBD2
CASSPGLAVGTQYF
TGTGCCAGCAGTCCCGGACTAGCAGTTGGGACCCAGTACTTC
>TRBJ2-2|TRBV7-9|many|-
CASSFTANTGELFF
TGTGCCAGCAGCTTTACTGCGAACACCGGGGAGCTGTTTTTT
>TRBJ1-4|TRBV3-1|-|-
CASSRGGGLFPKLFF
TGTGCCAGCAGCCGTGGGGGGGGCCTTTTCCCAAAACTGTTTTTT
>TRBJ1-2|TRBV18|many|-
CASSPDRRYGYTF
TGTGCCAGCTCACCCGACAGACGGTATGGCTACACCTTC
>TRBJ2-7|TRBV29-1|many|TRBD2
CSVEGVAGVSYEQYF
TGCAGCGTTGAAGGAGTAGCGGGAGTCTCCTACGAGCAGTACTTC
>TRBJ2-5|TRBV5-1|many|-
CASSLPGSETQYF
TGCGCCAGCAGCTTGCCAGGGTCAGAGACCCAGTACTTC
>TRBJ2-7|TRBV27|many|-
CASSLSRRNHEQYF
TGTGCCAGCAGTTTATCGAGGCGAAACCACGAGCAGTACTTC
>TRBJ1-5|TRBV20-1|few|-
CSARPWAGNDQPQHF
TGCAGTGCCAGACCGTGGGCAGGTAATGATCAGCCCCAGCATTTT
>TRBJ2-7|TRBV30|many|TRBD2
CAGRESYEQYF
TGTGCGGGGAGGGAGTCCTACGAGCAGTACTTC
>TRBJ2-1|TRBV12-3/TRBV12-4|many|TRBD2
CASNPGTSGSSSYNEQFF
TGTGCCAGCAACCCCGGGACTAGCGGGAGTAGTTCCTACAATGAGCAGTTCTTC
>TRBJ2-2|TRBV2|-|TRBD2
CASRGRADGELFF
TGTGCCAGCCGGGGGAGGGCGGACGGGGAGCTGTTTTTT
>TRBJ2-5|TRBV2|many|-
CASNRDHQETQYF
TGTGCCAGCAACCGGGACCACCAAGAGACCCAGTACTTC
>TRBJ2-1|TRBV19|-|-
CASSYRDTIYNEQFF
TGTGCCAGTAGTTACCGGGACACTATTTACAATGAGCAGTTCTTC
>TRBJ2-5|TRBV7-2|many|TRBD2
CASSSILDRGGETQYF
TGTGCCAGCAGCTCGATCTTAGATCGGGGGGGGGAGACCCAGTACTTC
>TRBJ2-3|TRBV7-2|many|-
CASSLSRGISTDTQYF
TGTGCCAGCAGCTTATCCCGCGGGATCAGCACAGATACGCAGTATTTT
>TRBJ1-2|TRBV6-1|many|-
CASSDGPGLNYGYTF
TGTGCCAGCAGTGATGGGCCCGGCCTCAACTATGGCTACACCTTC
>TRBJ2-1|TRBV11-3|many|-
CASSPVSGTAPNEQFF
TGTGCCAGCAGCCCGGTTTCCGGGACTGCACCCAATGAGCAGTTCTTC
>TRBJ2-5|TRBV20-1|-|-
CSARWASEYQETQYF
TGCAGTGCTAGATGGGCTAGCGAGTACCAAGAGACCCAGTACTTC
>TRBJ1-4|TRBV27|few|-
CASSLRQTNEKLFF
TGTGCCAGCAGTTTAAGACAAACCAATGAAAAACTGTTTTTT
>TRBJ2-1|TRBV20-1|few|-
CSAPRRSGLNEEQFF
TGCAGTGCTCCTAGACGGAGCGGCCTTAATGAGGAGCAGTTCTTC
>TRBJ1-5|TRBV28|many|-
CASRKQISNQPQHF
TGTGCCAGCAGAAAACAGATTAGCAATCAGCCCCAGCATTTT
>TRBJ2-4|TRBV12-3/TRBV12-4|-|-
CASSSGGENIQYF
TGTGCCAGCAGTTCGGGGGGCGAAAACATTCAGTACTTC
>TRBJ1-6|TRBV27|few|TRBD1
CASSSPGGTGDMAPYNSPLHF
TGTGCCAGCAGTTCCCCCGGAGGGACAGGGGATATGGCCCCCTATAATTCACCCCTCCACTTT
>TRBJ2-7|TRBV5-1|many|-
CASSRTLGYEQYF
TGCGCCAGCAGCCGGACTCTGGGATACGAGCAGTACTTC
>TRBJ2-7|TRBV20-1|-|TRBD2
CSARGPTSGSYEQYF
TGCAGTGCTAGAGGGCCGACTAGCGGGAGCTACGAGCAGTACTTC
>TRBJ2-3|TRBV30|many|TRBD2
CAWTKGTSGTRDTQYF
TGTGCCTGGACCAAGGGGACTAGCGGGACTAGAGATACGCAGTATTTT
>TRBJ2-2|TRBV30|many|-
CAWSVMNTGELFF
TGTGCCTGGAGTGTAATGAACACCGGGGAGCTGTTTTTT